This T cell receptor (beta chain) stems from a study of blood T cells in healthy people across ages. V was cut by 0 bases and J by 4 bases, with 13 bases left in between. The CDR3 is made up of 15 amino acids. The germline V gene encodes CDR1 SGHRS and CDR2 YFSETQ. PCR was performed a second time for about 7 to 12 cycles using a sample-barcoded 5' primer and a J-beta primer mix. A single record per CDR3 protein comes from TCRdb applying MiXCR to the 5' RACE reads. The sample consists of 550,000 to 600,000 distinct CDR3 sequences, 25% to 30% of them appearing once. The receptor comes from a woman between 70 and 85 years old in good health. The chain carries TRBV5-1 and TRBJ1-1; unclear D gene. The sequenced sample consisted of blood. The CDR3, as DNA: TGCGCCAGCAGCTTGGGTCCGGGGTTTGGCACTGAAGCTTTCTTT. Protein product: CASSLGPGFGTEAFF.